One and the same sample provided the 15 T cell receptor beta chains below, sequenced in a study of T cells in localized non-small cell lung cancer. Clones were sequenced by immunoSEQ multiplex PCR, and TCRdb holds only the in-frame ones, with some missing. This table holds approximately 47,000 clones, roughly nine tenths found once. Specimen: PBMCs, collected before any cancer treatment. These receptors came from a man aged 35 to 70 with stage II lung adenocarcinoma.

The chain links TRBV30 to TRBJ1-1; D uncertain. Germline V gives CDR1 GTSNPN, CDR2 SVGIG (reference sequence). Trimming stripped 4 bases from V and 11 bases from J, with 17 bases between. The CDR3 runs to 12 residues. CDR3 in DNA: TGTGCCTGGACCCCCGAGGTCAGGCGGGCTTTCTTT. It codes for CAWTPEVRRAFF.

The DNA for the CDR3 is TGTGCCAGCAGCTTGGCTCGAGATGGGGGGGCCGAGACCCAGTACTTC. As protein: CASSLARDGGAETQYF. The gene calls are TRBV5-4 and TRBJ2-5; a possible D gene is TRBD2 (7 bases). Per the germline V gene, CDR1 is SGHNT and CDR2 is YYREEE (reference sequence). V was trimmed by 0 bases and J by 5 bases, leaving 17 bases between them. The CDR3 covers 16 residues.

The chain uses TRBV7-8 and TRBJ2-5, with a tentative D call TRBD2 (7 bases). The V and J ends lost 1 base and 6 bases respectively, with 12 bases between them. Germline V gene data show CDR1 as SGHVS and CDR2 as FQNEAQ. The CDR3 runs 14 residues. The CDR3 coding sequence is TGTGCCAGCAGCTTAGACCGGGGGGCGCAGACCCAGTACTTC. The encoded protein is CASSLDRGAQTQYF.

This chain links TRBV4-1 with TRBJ1-4, with D perhaps TRBD1 (6 bases). The germline V gene has CDR1 MGHRA and CDR2 YSYEKL. Between the trimmed V and J ends, which lost 3 bases and 6 bases, there was a span of 17 bases. The CDR3 runs 16 residues. CDR3 nucleotides: TGCGCCAGCAGCCATCCCTTTCGGGCAGGGGATGAAAAACTGTTTTTT. Protein product: CASSHPFRAGDEKLFF.

V gene TRBV9 combines with J gene TRBJ2-1; a weak D match, TRBD2 (6 bases). The CDR3 runs 15 residues. Per the germline V gene, CDR1 is SGDLS and CDR2 is YYNGEE. Trimming shortened V by 0 bases and J by 3 bases, and 10 bases separated the two germline ends. CDR3 protein: CASSVGGSGYNEQFF. As DNA, the CDR3 is TGTGCCAGCAGCGTAGGAGGTAGCGGCTACAATGAGCAGTTCTTC.

This clone was recorded only once. The J gene is TRBJ1-4, the V gene TRBV2; no clear D. The CDR3 has 14 amino acids. Germline CDR1 is SNHLY and CDR2 is FYNNEI. Trimming took off 10 bases at V and 5 bases at J, with 17 bases between the two ends. The CDR3 is CATSAGGANEKLFF. CDR3 sequence (DNA): TGTGCCACCTCTGCAGGTGGAGCCAATGAAAAACTGTTTTTT.

The CDR3 bases are TGCGCCAGCAGCCCAGGTGAAGGGGCAGGTTCCTACGAGCAGTACGTC. This encodes CASSPGEGAGSYEQYV. This chain uses TRBV5-1 with TRBJ2-7; the D gene is possibly TRBD1 (5 bases). The CDR3 is 16 residues long. Trimming removed 4 bases from V and 1 base from J, with 18 bases in between. Germline assignment: CDR1 SGHRS and CDR2 YFSETQ.

This sequence joins TRBV9 and TRBJ2-7; 9 bases are a match to TRBD1. The V segment lost 0 bases and the J segment 5 bases; nucleotides outside the gene matches: 6. The CDR3 loop spans 15 amino acids. Germline V gene lookup returns CDR1 SGDLS and CDR2 YYNGEE. CDR3 DNA sequence: TGTGCCAGCAGCGTAGAGGGGACAGGGTGGAACGAGCAGTACTTC. This encodes CASSVEGTGWNEQYF.

The chain combines TRBV11-2 with TRBJ1-1; possibly TRBD1 for D (5 bases). The length of the CDR3 is 16 residues. Trimming shortened V by 1 base and J by 5 bases, and 17 bases separated the two germline ends. Germline V lookup: CDR1 SGHAT, CDR2 FQNNGV. CDR3 sequence (DNA): TGTGCCAGCAGCTTAGTGGGCTTGCTGGGGGGGACTGAAGCTTTCTTT. Its translation: CASSLVGLLGGTEAFF. Variable domain in full (rest from reference TRBV11-2 and TRBJ1-1): EAGVAQSPRYKIIEKRQSVAFWCNPISGHATLYWYQQILGQGPKLLIQFQNNGVVDDSQLPKDRFSAERLKGVDSTLKIQPAKLEDSAVYLCASSLVGLLGGTEAFFGQGTRLTVV.

About this clone itself: The junction shows a germline mismatch at one end, possibly a read error. The V and J genes are TRBV6-1 and TRBJ2-5, with 12 bases lining up with TRBD2. Looked up from germline, CDR1 is MNHNS and CDR2 is SASEGT. The CDR3 spans 18 residues. The CDR3 reads CASSEKGTSGPQGNPSNF. CDR3 bases: TGTGCCAGCAGTGAAAAGGGGACTAGCGGGCCCCAAGGGAACCCCTCTAACTTC.

This clone has just one count. The gene calls are TRBV4-1 and TRBJ2-7, with 10 bases fitting TRBD1. The CDR3 length is 14 residues. Germline V gene data show CDR1 as MGHRA and CDR2 as YSYEKL. After removal of 1 base from V and 4 bases from J, the junction contained 1 base not matched to a gene. CDR3 protein: CASSQGGQGYEQYF. CDR3 bases: TGCGCCAGCAGCCAAGGGGGACAGGGGTACGAGCAGTACTTC.

The chain has TRBV27 and TRBJ1-2; D is possibly TRBD1 (6 bases). CDR1 and CDR2 (germline): MNHEY, SMNVEV (reference sequence). The ends were cut back, 0 bases at V and 2 bases at J, with 7 bases in the middle. The CDR3 contains 14 residues. The CDR3 DNA reads as TGTGCCAGCAGTTTATCAACAGGGAACTATGGCTACACCTTC. Translating gives CASSLSTGNYGYTF.

This sequence joins TRBV6-1 and TRBJ1-1; TRBD1 matches 7 bases. The CDR3 runs to 15 residues. The germline V gene encodes CDR1 MNHNS and CDR2 SASEGT. Trimming took 5 bases from V and 7 from J; bases not matched to a gene: 13. The DNA for the CDR3 is TGTGCCAGCAGTCCTACGGGTAGGGGACAGCTTGAAGCTTTCTTT. Protein sequence: CASSPTGRGQLEAFF.

V is TRBV2 and J is TRBJ2-5, with 7 bases lining up with TRBD1. Unmatched junction bases numbered 15, after V lost 7 bases and J lost 4 bases. Germline V gene sequence: CDR1 SNHLY, CDR2 FYNNEI. The CDR3 is made up of 16 amino acids. CDR3 in amino acids: CASTRGGRQGGETQYF. As DNA, the CDR3 is TGTGCCAGCACCCGAGGGGGTCGACAGGGTGGAGAGACCCAGTACTTC.

V usage is TRBV21-1 and J usage is TRBJ2-3; whether TRBD2, the table's D call, matches the DNA was not checked. TRBV21-1 is assigned pseudogene status. The length of the CDR3 is 19 residues. This chain's CDR3 is CASRVFRHHPNEGPDTQYF. CDR3 nucleotide sequence: TGTGCCAGCAGAGTTTTCCGCCACCACCCAAACGAGGGCCCAGATACGCAGTATTTT.